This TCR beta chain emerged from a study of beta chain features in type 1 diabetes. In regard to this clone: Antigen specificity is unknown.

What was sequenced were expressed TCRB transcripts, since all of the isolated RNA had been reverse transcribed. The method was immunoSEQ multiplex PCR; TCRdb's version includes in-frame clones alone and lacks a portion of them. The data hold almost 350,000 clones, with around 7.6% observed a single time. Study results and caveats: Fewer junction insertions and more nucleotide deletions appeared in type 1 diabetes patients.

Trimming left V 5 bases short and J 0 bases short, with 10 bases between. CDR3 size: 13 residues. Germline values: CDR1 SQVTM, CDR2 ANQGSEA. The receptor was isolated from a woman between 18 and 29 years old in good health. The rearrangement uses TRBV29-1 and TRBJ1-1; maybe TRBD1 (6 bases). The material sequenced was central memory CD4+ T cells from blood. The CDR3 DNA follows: TGCAGCGTTACACAGGGAATGAACACTGAAGCTTTCTTT. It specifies CSVTQGMNTEAFF.